The present T cell receptor (beta chain) was sequenced within a study of blood T cell repertoires in COVID-19. Authors' analysis steps: Reference gene primer amplification in the assay estimated nucleated cell counts. Profiling relied on immunoSEQ multiplex PCR, and the TCRdb table lists in-frame clones only, not all of them. D and trimming were read from the DNA, whereas the V and J calls and clone size are those reported in that table. The table has about 250,000 clones, about 89% seen once; the top ten hold 1.5% to 2%. V gave up 5 bases and J gave up 4 bases, with 13 bases separating them. The V gene's germline CDR1 is SGHAT and CDR2 FQDESV (reference sequence). This CDR3 region has 14 residues.

This rearrangement joins TRBV11-1 to TRBJ2-3; D is unclear. Sequencing input: peripheral blood. This sequence was found in a woman aged 55-70 years who had recovered from COVID-19. The CDR3: CASSPPPVADTQYF. The CDR3 DNA reads TGTGCCAGCAGCCCTCCCCCGGTGGCAGATACGCAGTATTTT.